The present T cell receptor (beta chain) was sequenced within a study of T cells in Graves' hyperthyroidism and ophthalmopathy (dated by TCRdb to the late 2010s). Describing the broader study: Peripheral blood samples were taken at the time of initial diagnosis, prior to any treatment. Prospective prediction of ophthalmopathy was tested in an independent validation cohort consisting of fewer than 20 hyperthyroidism patients and more than 15 patients who later progressed to ophthalmopathy. The paper describes TCR Vbeta CDR3 sequencing of more than 120 peripheral blood samples, made up of 43 ophthalmopathy patients, roughly 80 hyperthyroidism patients and approximately 17 progressor patients. The roughly 99 discovery patients were divided at random into training and test sets in a 7:3 ratio. A discovery cohort of 95 to 100 patients, roughly 45 with Graves' ophthalmopathy and roughly 59 with stable Graves' hyperthyroidism, was used to find distinguishing TCR V-J signatures. The study also compared thyroid tissue and blood T-cell repertoires from five or six Graves' hyperthyroidism patients. Following sampling, methimazole starting at 30 mg daily was given to hyperthyroidism patients, and high-dose intravenous methylprednisolone was given to ophthalmopathy patients. Results and caveats for the whole study, not just this receptor: Most expanded thyroid clonotypes (frequency above 0.001) were also found in blood, which suggests that blood repertoires may mirror thyroid immune responses. In validation, the model predicted progression to ophthalmopathy with 55% to 71% sensitivity and around 72% specificity, a median of approximately 6.7 months before onset. A model built on a 13 V-J signature distinguished ophthalmopathy from stable hyperthyroidism, reaching around 88% sensitivity and around 81% specificity in cross-validation and 80%/75% in testing. No statistical method was used to fix the sample size in advance, and group allocation was not hidden from the investigators.

This clonotype was detected only a few times. It lacks a known antigen. No much larger clone is present one base from it, and per-base qualities are unavailable. V has 6 bases trimmed and J has 6 bases trimmed; junction bases matching no gene number 7. The CDR3 holds 12 amino acids from the cysteine to the phenylalanine. Solely the CDR3 DNA is kept, with 36 bases framed from the first base. For CDR1 and CDR2, the germline V gene lists SQVTM and ANQGSEA. TCR beta CDR3 regions were amplified from RNA transcripts. A first-round RT-PCR of the TCR CDR3 used the HTBI primer set with the Qiagen OneStep RT-PCR kit. A second multiplex PCR round built the libraries, followed by size selection and purification. Libraries were sequenced paired-end with 100 bp reads on an Illumina HiSeq2000. From the authors' description of their analysis: Raw data were processed with SOAPnuke, discarding reads with adapters, uncalled bases, mean Phred below 15, or no exact constant-primer or identifier match. High-quality paired reads were merged using COPE v1.2.5, and each unique nucleotide sequence was defined as a clonotype. MiTCR v1.1 was used to align clonotypes to the IMGT TRBV, TRBD and TRBJ reference segments. Only V-J combinations with frequency above 0.0001, covering 99.2% of repertoires, were analysed. The TCS score was defined as F50 (clonal expansion) divided by E x V (chaos), with BLOSUM62-based TCRdist calculated between CDR3 peptides within each V-J. Welch's t-statistics and random forest reduced several hundred V-J features to 13, which were used in a naive Bayes classifier (R e1071). Using fastp at Q25 and MiXCR, TCRdb reprocessed the public reads and kept productive beta chains. Each record represents a unique CDR3 protein, reported with the most common genes and DNA among its rows. TCRdb assigned the V and J calls; the authors' analysis was not used. Recorded for this sample are some 770,000 distinct CDR3 sequences; 15% to 20% of them occurred a single time. The ten largest clones add up to under 10% of the sample.

Graves' hyperthyroidism was defined as stable when no progression to ophthalmopathy occurred over 18 months of follow-up. Hyperthyroidism patients were newly diagnosed, with disease duration under 2 months, and aged 18 to 65 years. Exclusion was applied to patients with uncontrolled infections, other autoimmune diseases, pregnancy or lactation. Clinical symptoms, serum thyroxine and TRAb, thyroid ultrasound, and orbital computed tomography formed the basis for the diagnoses. Ficoll-Paque density gradient centrifugation was used to isolate PBMCs from around 10 ml of fresh peripheral blood. Total RNA was extracted with Trizol reagent, and quality was checked on an Agilent 2100 Bioanalyzer.

Sequenced sample: blood. This TCR was sampled from a man aged 18 to 29 with Graves' hyperthyroidism. The rearranged segments are TRBV29-1 and TRBJ2-7, and 8 junctional nucleotides match TRBD1. The CDR3: CSVGTGLGEQYF. The DNA sequence follows: TGCAGCGTCGGGACAGGTCTAGGCGAGCAGTACTTC.